These 14 T cell receptor beta chains came from one sample sequenced in a study of Tregs in tolerant kidney transplant recipients. TCRdb's copy holds only in-frame clones and misses some; the assay was immunoSEQ multiplex PCR. The table records approximately 43,000 clones, about 89% of them present only once. The sequenced sample consisted of Tregs from blood. All receptors derive from a human donor in good health.

The rearrangement uses TRBV5-4 and TRBJ1-1; possibly TRBD1 for D (5 bases). CDR3 size: 15 residues. Germline CDR1 reads SGHNT; CDR2 reads YYREEE (reference sequence). Trimming shortened V by 1 base and J by 2 bases, and 12 bases separated the two germline ends. CDR3 in amino acids: CASSLLWQGNTEAFF. CDR3 nucleotides: TGTGCCAGCAGCTTGTTGTGGCAGGGAAACACTGAAGCTTTCTTT.

The chain is built from TRBV27 and TRBJ1-5; D gene unclear. The CDR3 has 12 residues. V lost 6 bases and J lost 11, with 14 bases in between. Germline V lookup: CDR1 MNHEY, CDR2 SMNVEV (reference sequence). This CDR3 is CASRRPGGSQHF. CDR3 DNA sequence: TGTGCCAGCAGAAGACCAGGCGGGTCCCAGCATTTT.

V and J are TRBV21-1 and TRBJ1-4. TRBV21-1 represents a pseudogene. The CDR3 loop spans 17 amino acids. In nucleotides, the CDR3 is TGTGCCAGCACTCCACATGGCTACAAGGTGCATAATGAAAAACTGTTTTTT. Amino acids: CASTPHGYKVHNEKLFF.

The chain employs TRBV4-1 and TRBJ2-7; D is perhaps TRBD2 (6 bases). Germline CDR1 and CDR2: MGHRA and YSYEKL. This CDR3 has 15 amino acids. Trimming shortened V by 0 bases and J by 6 bases, and 15 bases separated the two germline ends. The CDR3 DNA follows: TGCGCCAGCAGCCAAGAGGCTAGCGAGGTGGTCGAGCAGTACTTC. Translating gives CASSQEASEVVEQYF.

This chain uses TRBV7-9 with TRBJ2-5, with no clear D. The DNA end is more similar to TRBJ2-7, so the J call may be wrong. The CDR3 is 11 amino acids. Germline lookup yields CDR1 SEHNR and CDR2 FQNEAQ (reference sequence). The CDR3 sequence is CASSLTSEQYF. The CDR3 region has the DNA TGTGCCAGCAGCTTAACGAGCGAGCAGTACTTC.

The rearrangement uses TRBV5-1 and TRBJ2-3; no clear D. The length of the CDR3 is 16 residues. V was pared by 4 bases and J by 2 bases, with 17 bases between. Germline V gene data show CDR1 as SGHRS and CDR2 as YFSETQ. The CDR3 region has the DNA TGCGCCAGCAGCACCACGGGCCGGGCACCCACAGATACGCAGTATTTT. It yields the protein CASSTTGRAPTDTQYF.

The rearrangement joins TRBV21-1 to TRBJ2-7; no DNA check was done on the table's D call, TRBD2. TRBV21-1 is a listed pseudogene. This CDR3 is 17 amino acids long. CDR3 loop: CASSKVGTRESSYEQYF. The DNA of the CDR3 is TGTGCCAGCAGCAAAGTAGGGACTAGGGAGAGCTCCTACGAGCAGTACTTC.

The chain employs TRBV7-2 and TRBJ1-2; D uncertain. The CDR3 contains 13 residues. Germline CDR1 reads SGHTA; CDR2 reads FQGNSA. Trimming removed 1 base from V and 8 bases from J, with 11 bases in between. CDR3 amino acids: CASSLVRGGGYTF. The CDR3 coding sequence is TGTGCCAGCAGCTTAGTTCGCGGTGGCGGCTACACCTTC.

The J gene is TRBJ1-1, the V gene TRBV19; TRBD1 aligns across 7 bases. V shed 11 bases, J shed 1 base, and the junction held 7 bases outside the gene matches. This CDR3 spans 13 amino acids. From germline, CDR1 is LNHDA and CDR2 SQIVND (reference sequence). The CDR3 region is CASRRTGNTEAFF. Written as DNA, the CDR3 is TGTGCCTCACGGAGGACAGGGAACACTGAAGCTTTCTTT.

The chain joins TRBV27 to TRBJ2-1; perhaps TRBD1 as D (5 bases). The length of the CDR3 is 14 residues. Per germline, CDR1 MNHEY and CDR2 SMNVEV (reference sequence). Trimming left V 0 bases short and J 4 bases short, with 7 bases between. The CDR3 protein is CASSLSRQYNEQFF. As DNA, the CDR3 is TGTGCCAGCAGTTTATCCCGACAGTACAATGAGCAGTTCTTC.

This clone was seen a handful of times. The V and J genes are TRBV5-1 and TRBJ2-7; D possibly corresponds to TRBD2 (5 bases). V gave up 7 bases and J gave up 1 base, with 9 bases separating them. CDR3 length: 12 residues. Germline values: CDR1 SGHRS, CDR2 YFSETQ. The CDR3: CASRRESYEQYF. The CDR3 nucleotides read TGCGCCAGCCGAAGGGAGTCCTACGAGCAGTACTTC.

This clone came up a few times. The V and J genes are TRBV6-6 and TRBJ2-4; the D is unclear. The CDR3 has 16 amino acids. Germline V CDR1 and CDR2: MNHNY, SVGAGI (reference sequence). Deletions cut 6 bases from V and 0 bases from J, with 15 bases between. CDR3 in DNA: TGTGCCAGCAGCCTTTACGACCGTTTAGCCAAAAACATTCAGTACTTC. As protein: CASSLYDRLAKNIQYF.

CDR3 in amino acids: CASSYSLRGANEKLFF. The CDR3 DNA reads as TGTGCCAGCAGTTACTCCCTCAGGGGAGCTAATGAAAAACTGTTTTTT. V gene TRBV6-5 combines with J gene TRBJ1-4; D perhaps matches TRBD1 (6 bases). The CDR3 length is 16 residues. Trimming shortened V by 0 bases and J by 3 bases, and 11 bases separated the two germline ends. CDR1 is MNHEY, CDR2 SVGAGI, per germline.

The chain has TRBV29-1 and TRBJ1-2, with 9 bases identical to TRBD1. V trimming: 4 bases; J trimming: 2 bases; junction bases outside the gene matches: 14. The CDR3 contains 17 residues. CDR1 is SQVTM, CDR2 ANQGSEA, per germline. CDR3 sequence: CSVGHIQGATRNYGYTF. CDR3 nucleotide sequence: TGCAGCGTTGGACACATACAGGGGGCTACGAGGAACTATGGCTACACCTTC.